A selection of T cell receptor beta chains follows, all from one sample in a study of T cells in Graves' hyperthyroidism and ophthalmopathy. TCRdb recomputed calls from the multiplex PCR reads with MiXCR, one row per CDR3 protein. The table has fewer than 300,000 distinct CDR3 sequences, less than 30% seen once; the top ten hold about a quarter. The sequencing input was blood. The source is a man in his forties with Graves' hyperthyroidism that later progressed to Graves' ophthalmopathy. CDR3s include the opening cysteine and the closing phenylalanine or tryptophan. The D gene is left open where the match is weak. A row's size may be missing; if present it is once, few, many or a size class.

j_call clone_size v_call d_call cdr3_aa cdr3_nt
TRBJ2-2 many TRBV28 - CATRGPGGELFF TGTGCCACCCGGGGCCCCGGCGGGGAGCTGTTTTTT
TRBJ2-7 many TRBV7-2 TRBD2 CASSPSWTSYEQYF TGTGCCAGCAGCCCCAGTTGGACTAGCTACGAGCAGTACTTC
TRBJ2-7 many TRBV4-1 TRBD2 CASSQSGRSRTYEQYF TGCGCCAGCAGCCAGAGCGGGAGAAGTCGCACCTACGAGCAGTACTTC
TRBJ2-7 - TRBV12-3/TRBV12-4 - CASSFFGLAREQYF TGTGCCAGCAGTTTTTTTGGGCTAGCGAGGGAGCAGTACTTC
TRBJ2-7 - TRBV6-5 TRBD2 CASSYATSGDYEQYF TGTGCCAGCAGTTACGCGACTAGCGGTGACTACGAGCAGTACTTC
TRBJ1-2 many TRBV2 - CASRRAGYTF TGTGCCAGCCGCAGGGCTGGCTACACCTTC
TRBJ1-2 - TRBV6-2/TRBV6-3 TRBD1 CASSPQPGQGARSGYTF TGTGCCAGCAGTCCGCAACCGGGACAGGGGGCAAGAAGTGGCTACACCTTC
TRBJ1-1 many TRBV24-1 - CATSASDTEAFF TGTGCCACCAGTGCCTCAGACACTGAAGCTTTCTTT
TRBJ2-2 - TRBV12-3/TRBV12-4 TRBD1 CASSSPTGYTGELFF TGTGCCAGCAGTTCCCCGACAGGGTACACCGGGGAGCTGTTTTTT
TRBJ1-1 many TRBV27 - CATYREKGRKGNTEAFF TGTGCCACCTACCGAGAGAAGGGGAGGAAGGGGAACACTGAAGCTTTCTTT
TRBJ2-2 many TRBV9 TRBD2 CASSVEALAETGELFF TGTGCCAGCAGCGTAGAGGCTCTAGCGGAAACCGGGGAGCTGTTTTTT